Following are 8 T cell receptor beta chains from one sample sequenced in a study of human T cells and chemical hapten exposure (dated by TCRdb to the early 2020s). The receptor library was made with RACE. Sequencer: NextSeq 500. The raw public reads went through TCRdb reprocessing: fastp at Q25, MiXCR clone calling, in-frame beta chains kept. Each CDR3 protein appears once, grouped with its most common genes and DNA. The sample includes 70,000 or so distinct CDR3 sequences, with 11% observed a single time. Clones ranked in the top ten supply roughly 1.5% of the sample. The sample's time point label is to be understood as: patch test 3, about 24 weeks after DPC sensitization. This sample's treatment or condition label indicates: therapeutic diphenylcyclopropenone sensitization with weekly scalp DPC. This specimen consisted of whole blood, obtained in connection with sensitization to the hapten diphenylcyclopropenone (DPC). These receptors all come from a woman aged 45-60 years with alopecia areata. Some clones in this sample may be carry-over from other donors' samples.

The CDR3 DNA reads as TGTGCCAGCAAAGCCCTCCGGGGCAGGGCCGGTTCACCCCTCCACTTT. Its translation: CASKALRGRAGSPLHF. V usage is TRBV28 and J usage is TRBJ1-6, with TRBD1 as a possible D gene (5 bases). This CDR3 contains 16 residues. The germline gives CDR1 MDHEN, CDR2 SYDVKM. V was trimmed by 7 bases and J by 9 bases, leaving 22 bases between them.

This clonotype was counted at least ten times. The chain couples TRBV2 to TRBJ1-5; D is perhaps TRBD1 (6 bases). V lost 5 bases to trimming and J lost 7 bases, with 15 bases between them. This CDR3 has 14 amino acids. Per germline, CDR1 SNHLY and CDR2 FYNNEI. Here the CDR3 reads CASSKPGEGQPQHF. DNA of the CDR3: TGTGCCAGCAGTAAACCAGGGGAGGGGCAGCCCCAGCATTTT.

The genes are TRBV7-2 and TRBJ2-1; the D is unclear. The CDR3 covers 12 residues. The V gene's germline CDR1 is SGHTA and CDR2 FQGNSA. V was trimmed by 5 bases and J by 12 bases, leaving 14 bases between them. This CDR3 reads CASSLSAYPQFF. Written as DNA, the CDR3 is TGTGCCAGCAGCCTGTCAGCATATCCGCAGTTCTTC.

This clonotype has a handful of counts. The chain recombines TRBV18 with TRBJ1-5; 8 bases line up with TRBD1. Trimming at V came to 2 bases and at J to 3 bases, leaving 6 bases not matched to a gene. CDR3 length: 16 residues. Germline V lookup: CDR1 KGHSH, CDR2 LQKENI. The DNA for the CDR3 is TGTGCCAGCTCACCAAAACTGACAGGGGCCAATCAGCCCCAGCATTTT. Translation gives CASSPKLTGANQPQHF.

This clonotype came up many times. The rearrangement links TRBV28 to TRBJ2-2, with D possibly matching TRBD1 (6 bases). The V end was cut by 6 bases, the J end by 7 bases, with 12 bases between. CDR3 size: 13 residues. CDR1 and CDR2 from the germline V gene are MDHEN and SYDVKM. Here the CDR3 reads CASRATGRGELFF. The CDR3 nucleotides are TGTGCCAGCAGGGCGACAGGTCGCGGGGAGCTGTTTTTT.

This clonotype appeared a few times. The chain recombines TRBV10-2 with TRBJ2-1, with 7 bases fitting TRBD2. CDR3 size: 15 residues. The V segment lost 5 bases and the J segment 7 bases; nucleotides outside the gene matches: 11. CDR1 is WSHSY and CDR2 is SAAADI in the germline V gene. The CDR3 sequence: CASSPGRPPENEQFF. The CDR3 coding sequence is TGCGCCAGCAGTCCCGGGAGGCCCCCGGAGAATGAGCAGTTCTTC.

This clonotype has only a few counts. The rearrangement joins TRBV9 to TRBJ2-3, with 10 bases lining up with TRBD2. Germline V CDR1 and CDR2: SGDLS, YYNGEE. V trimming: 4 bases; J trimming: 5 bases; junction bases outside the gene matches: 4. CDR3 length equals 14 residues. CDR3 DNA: TGTGCCAGCAGCCAGCGGGGGGGCGAAGATACGCAGTATTTT. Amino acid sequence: CASSQRGGEDTQYF.

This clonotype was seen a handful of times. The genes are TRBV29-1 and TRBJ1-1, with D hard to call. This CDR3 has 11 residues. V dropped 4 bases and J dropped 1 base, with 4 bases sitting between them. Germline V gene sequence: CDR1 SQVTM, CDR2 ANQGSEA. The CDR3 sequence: CSVASNTEAFF. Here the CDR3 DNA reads TGCAGCGTTGCCTCGAACACTGAAGCTTTCTTT.